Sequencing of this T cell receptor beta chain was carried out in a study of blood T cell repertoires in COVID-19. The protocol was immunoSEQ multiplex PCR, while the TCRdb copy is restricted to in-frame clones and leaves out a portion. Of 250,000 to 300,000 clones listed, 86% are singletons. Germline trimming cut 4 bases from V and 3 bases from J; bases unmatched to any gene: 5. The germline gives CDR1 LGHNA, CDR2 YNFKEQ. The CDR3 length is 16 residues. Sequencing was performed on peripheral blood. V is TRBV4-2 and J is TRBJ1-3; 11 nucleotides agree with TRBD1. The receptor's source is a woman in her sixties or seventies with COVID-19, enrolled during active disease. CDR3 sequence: CASSPDRGLGGNTIYF. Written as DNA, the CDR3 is TGTGCCAGCAGCCCGGACAGGGGGCTGGGTGGAAACACCATATATTTT.